These 5 T cell receptor beta chains were all obtained from the same sample, sequenced in a study of control samples from healthy donors and cancer patients. The assay was immunoSEQ multiplex PCR, and TCRdb's table has in-frame clones only and misses some. The sample shows approximately 130,000 clones, around 90% of them seen only once. What was sequenced was blood. All receptors come from a man aged 35 to 55 in good health.

The chain recombines TRBV27 with TRBJ2-3; D is perhaps TRBD2 (5 bases). The CDR3 contains 15 residues. Trimming stripped 3 bases from V and 5 bases from J, with 15 bases between. Germline assignment: CDR1 MNHEY and CDR2 SMNVEV (reference sequence). CDR3 coding DNA: TGTGCCAGCAGTTTTGCGGGCCCACTATTAGATACGCAGTATTTT. Translating gives CASSFAGPLLDTQYF.

This clone has only one observation. The chain joins TRBV29-1 to TRBJ1-2, with D perhaps matching TRBD1 (5 bases). CDR1 SQVTM and CDR2 ANQGSEA come from the germline V gene. CDR3 size: 13 residues. The V gene lost 6 bases and the J gene lost 8 bases, with 19 bases spanning the gap. CDR3 DNA: TGCAGCGTAGATTCGACACCCGGGGGAGGCTACACCTTC. Its protein product is CSVDSTPGGGYTF.

The chain links TRBV29-1 to TRBJ1-1, with TRBD1 identical over 11 bases. From germline, CDR1 is SQVTM and CDR2 ANQGSEA. This CDR3 comprises 16 residues. V dropped 3 bases and J dropped 3; count of bases not matched to a gene: 9. This CDR3 is CSVDPSGTGGHTEAFF. The CDR3 DNA sequence: TGCAGCGTTGATCCTTCCGGGACAGGGGGTCACACTGAAGCTTTCTTT.

This clone was observed a single time. The rearrangement links TRBV5-8 to TRBJ1-2; 8 bases agree with TRBD1. The CDR3 runs to 13 residues. With 5 bases clipped from V and 8 bases from J, the junction kept 8 bases outside the gene matches. CDR1 and CDR2 (germline): SGHTS, YDEGEE. CDR3 in amino acids: CASSRTGKFGYTF. CDR3 sequence (DNA): TGTGCCAGCAGTAGGACAGGGAAGTTCGGCTACACCTTC.

The J gene is TRBJ2-1, the V gene TRBV7-2, with D possibly being TRBD1 or TRBD2 (5 bases each). Germline CDR1 SGHTA, CDR2 FQGNSA. The V end was cut by 5 bases, the J end by 4 bases, with 12 bases between. CDR3 length: 14 residues. The CDR3 nucleotides read TGTGCCAGCAGCGCCGGGACCTTTTACAATGAGCAGTTCTTC. It is translated as CASSAGTFYNEQFF.